These 23 T cell receptor beta chains were all obtained from the same sample, sequenced in a study of CD4 T cells in relation to SARS-CoV-2 and coronaviruses. These receptors lack a known antigen. Method: immunoSEQ multiplex PCR; TCRdb's copy keeps in-frame clones and lacks some. The data contain 20,000 or so clones, approximately 82% of them singletons. Before the COVID-19 pandemic, during about 2011-2019, CD4+ T cells were taken from unexposed donors. CD4+ T cells were isolated from the cells after around eleven days of culture. The sequenced sample was CD4+ T cells from PBMCs, cultured in vitro. The receptor source for this set is a human donor in good health.

This rearrangement joins TRBV5-6 to TRBJ2-7, with a tentative D call TRBD2 (5 bases). V lost 3 bases and J 5 bases, leaving 9 bases between the germline ends. The CDR3 runs to 12 residues. The germline V gene encodes CDR1 SGHDT and CDR2 YYEEEE. Here the CDR3 reads CASSWELHEQYF. As DNA, the CDR3 is TGTGCCAGCAGCTGGGAGCTCCACGAGCAGTACTTC.

In its sample, this clone was seen a few times. Without the conserved terminal phenylalanine or tryptophan, this CDR3 likely stems from a read error. The DNA is left out, because the CDR3 cannot be placed on it with certainty; the CDR3 is given as TCRdb lists it. The genes are TRBV30 and TRBJ2-7; the tabulated D call, TRBD1, remains unverified against the DNA. The CDR3 length equals 12 residues, ends included. Germline CDR1 GTSNPN, CDR2 SVGIG (reference sequence). Here the CDR3 reads CAWSVRRGDVAL.

V gene TRBV11-2 combines with J gene TRBJ1-3; 10 nucleotides agree with TRBD1. The CDR3 loop spans 17 amino acids. CDR1 is SGHAT, CDR2 FQNNGV, per germline. The junction had 10 bases not matched to a gene; V was cut back by 4 bases and J by 4 bases. The CDR3 is CASSWRRGQGSGNTIYF. The CDR3 region has the DNA TGTGCCAGCAGCTGGAGAAGGGGACAGGGGAGCGGAAACACCATATATTTT.

The chain recombines TRBV7-2 with TRBJ1-5; 10 nucleotides align to TRBD1. Germline CDR1 and CDR2: SGHTA and FQGNSA. After removal of 7 bases from V and 2 bases from J, the junction contained 5 bases not matched to a gene. CDR3 length equals 15 residues. CDR3 sequence (DNA): TGTGCCAGCAAAGCGACAGGGGGCGGCAATCAGCCCCAGCATTTT. Translation: CASKATGGGNQPQHF.

The gene calls are TRBV18 and TRBJ2-3, with D perhaps matching TRBD2 (6 bases). Trimming removed 3 bases at V and 4 bases at J, with 14 bases between. This CDR3 region has 15 residues. Germline-derived CDR1 and CDR2 are KGHSH and LQKENI. Written as DNA, the CDR3 is TGTGCCAGCTCACCGGGACTGGGGGTCGCAGATACGCAGTATTTT. Translating it yields CASSPGLGVADTQYF.

The chain joins TRBV7-8 to TRBJ2-5; 9 nucleotides agree with TRBD2. With 4 bases clipped from V and 7 bases from J, the junction kept 13 bases outside the gene matches. Germline CDR1 is SGHVS and CDR2 is FQNEAQ. The CDR3 is made up of 16 amino acids. The CDR3 region is CASSSRISGSGGTQYF. The CDR3 DNA follows: TGTGCCAGCAGCTCCCGAATTAGCGGGAGCGGGGGGACCCAGTACTTC.

This rearrangement joins TRBV5-4 to TRBJ2-5, with TRBD1 matching 12 bases. Germline CDR1 reads SGHNT; CDR2 reads YYREEE (reference sequence). J was trimmed by 5 bases and V by 2 bases; bases with no gene match: 4. This CDR3 is built from 15 residues. The CDR3 loop reads CASSFGDRGLETQYF. Written as DNA, the CDR3 is TGTGCCAGCAGCTTCGGGGACAGGGGGCTGGAGACCCAGTACTTC.

The chain employs TRBV11-2 and TRBJ2-7; 7 bases agree with TRBD1. There are 12 residues in the CDR3. Germline V gene sequence: CDR1 SGHAT, CDR2 FQNNGV. V dropped 3 bases and J dropped 5; count of bases not matched to a gene: 1. The CDR3 DNA sequence: TGTGCCAGCAGCTTGACAGGGAACGAGCAGTACTTC. Amino acids: CASSLTGNEQYF. Using reference TRBV11-2 and TRBJ2-7 for the parts outside the CDR3, the full variable domain is EAGVAQSPRYKIIEKRQSVAFWCNPISGHATLYWYQQILGQGPKLLIQFQNNGVVDDSQLPKDRFSAERLKGVDSTLKIQPAKLEDSAVYLCASSLTGNEQYFGPGTRLTVT.

The J gene is TRBJ2-2, the V gene TRBV9; no firm D call. CDR1 and CDR2 from the germline V gene are SGDLS and YYNGEE. This CDR3 has 15 amino acids. Trimming removed 0 bases at V and 2 bases at J, with 8 bases between. The CDR3 sequence: CASSVDPTNTGELFF. CDR3 nucleotides: TGTGCCAGCAGCGTAGATCCTACTAACACCGGGGAGCTGTTTTTT.

The chain recombines TRBV23-1 with TRBJ1-1; D might be TRBD1 (5 bases). TRBV23-1 is an ORF for which the function is uncertain. The CDR3 contains 15 residues. Between the trimmed V and J ends, which lost 0 bases and 1 base, there was a span of 9 bases. The CDR3 DNA reads as TGCGCCAGCAGTCAATCGGGACGGAGGAACACTGAAGCTTTCTTT. This translates into CASSQSGRRNTEAFF.

This clone appeared once. At one of its ends the junction is not consistent with the germline gene, which may arise from a read error. This sequence joins TRBV3-1 (or the pseudogene TRBV3-2) and TRBJ2-1; 8 positions agree with TRBD2. Germline loops: CDR1 LGHDT, CDR2 YNNKEL (reference sequence). This CDR3 region has 14 residues. The CDR3 sequence: CTSSSSGGANEQFF. The CDR3 DNA follows: TGTACCAGCAGCTCATCCGGGGGGGCAAATGAGCAGTTCTTC.

This clone was counted only a few times. The V gene is TRBV5-1, the J gene TRBJ1-1, with D unclear. Germline values: CDR1 SGHRS, CDR2 YFSETQ. The CDR3 consists of 16 residues. V lost 0 bases and J 4 bases, leaving 16 bases between the germline ends. The CDR3 DNA sequence: TGCGCCAGCAGCTTGGTAGGCAGCCTGACAATCACTGAAGCTTTCTTT. Translating it yields CASSLVGSLTITEAFF.

V gene TRBV11-3 combines with J gene TRBJ2-1, with D perhaps TRBD2 (5 bases). The CDR3 has 16 residues. Looked up from germline, CDR1 is SGHNT and CDR2 is YENEEA. Trimming took 0 bases from V and 3 from J, leaving 12 bases between them. CDR3 region: CASSLDGQRNYNEQFF. As DNA, the CDR3 is TGTGCCAGCAGCTTAGATGGTCAGCGGAACTACAATGAGCAGTTCTTC.

The CDR3 sequence: CASSFGGPTEAFF. The CDR3 coding sequence is TGTGCCAGCAGTTTCGGGGGGCCTACTGAAGCTTTCTTT. The J gene is TRBJ1-1, the V gene TRBV6-2 or TRBV6-3; maybe TRBD1 (6 bases). Trimming removed 4 bases from V and 5 bases from J, with 11 bases in between. Germline loops: CDR1 MNHEY, CDR2 SVGEGT. The CDR3 consists of 13 residues.

The V call is TRBV6-5, the J call TRBJ2-7; D is ambiguous. Germline lookup yields CDR1 MNHEY and CDR2 SVGAGI. Trimming left V 7 bases short and J 2 bases short, with 6 bases between. The CDR3 has 11 residues. The CDR3 loop is CASTGPYEQYF. The CDR3, as DNA: TGTGCCAGCACCGGTCCCTACGAGCAGTACTTC.

This chain links TRBV28 with TRBJ1-1; D possibly corresponds to TRBD1 (5 bases). V was pared by 2 bases and J by 4 bases, with 14 bases between. There are 15 residues in the CDR3. The germline V gene encodes CDR1 MDHEN and CDR2 SYDVKM. CDR3 residues: CASSLPLGPGTEAFF. The CDR3 bases are TGTGCCAGCAGTTTACCATTGGGGCCGGGCACTGAAGCTTTCTTT.

The CDR3 region is CSVEGNTYGYTF. The CDR3 DNA is TGCAGCGTTGAAGGGAACACATATGGCTACACCTTC. The chain uses TRBV29-1 and TRBJ1-2; no clear D. Germline loops: CDR1 SQVTM, CDR2 ANQGSEA. V lost 1 base and J lost 5, with 8 bases in between. This CDR3 comprises 12 residues.

This clone was seen just once. V is TRBV27 and J is TRBJ2-1; 9 bases are a match to TRBD2. V shed 3 bases, J shed 16 bases, and the junction held 10 bases outside the gene matches. CDR1 and CDR2 from the germline V gene are MNHEY and SMNVEV (reference sequence). The CDR3 runs to 13 residues. The chain's CDR3 is CASSLAGGPLFFF. The CDR3 nucleotides are TGTGCCAGCAGTTTGGCGGGGGGGCCCCTCTTCTTCTTC.

The rearrangement joins TRBV5-1 to TRBJ2-5; unclear D gene. Germline V lookup: CDR1 SGHRS, CDR2 YFSETQ. The CDR3 is 13 residues long. V dropped 3 bases and J dropped 3 bases, with 9 bases sitting between them. The CDR3 bases are TGCGCCAGCAGCTGGACGGATAAAGAGACCCAGTACTTC. Its translation is CASSWTDKETQYF.

The J gene is TRBJ2-1, the V gene TRBV10-1; no reliable D call. Germline V CDR1 and CDR2: WNHNN, SYGVQD (reference sequence). V lost 6 bases to trimming and J lost 8 bases, with 14 bases between them. This CDR3 spans 13 amino acids. The CDR3 here is CASRDPSGDEQFF. The DNA for the CDR3 is TGCGCCAGCAGGGATCCTAGTGGGGATGAGCAGTTCTTC.

This chain links TRBV12-3 or TRBV12-4 with TRBJ1-1; 12 nucleotides agree with TRBD1. Trimming removed 8 bases from V and 11 bases from J; junction bases left unmatched: 9. This CDR3 is 13 amino acids long. The CDR3 spells CASGGQGAVDAFF. In nucleotides, the CDR3 is TGTGCCAGCGGGGGACAGGGGGCGGTGGACGCTTTCTTT.

The chain combines TRBV4-1 with TRBJ2-4; D is uncertain. The CDR3 length is 13 residues. Germline CDR1 reads MGHRA; CDR2 reads YSYEKL. V shed 4 bases and J shed 4 bases, with 8 bases lying between them. CDR3 in DNA: TGCGCCAGCAGCCGTATCCCTAAAAACATTCAGTACTTC. It codes for CASSRIPKNIQYF.

As to this clone: One junction end does not reproduce the germline sequence, and a read error may be involved. CDR3 DNA: TGCAGCGTCGAAGGGGGGGTACGCACAGATACGCAGTATTTT. Translation gives CSVEGGVRTDTQYF. This sequence joins TRBV29-1 and TRBJ2-3, with a possible D match to TRBD2 (7 bases). Germline values: CDR1 SQVTM, CDR2 ANQGSEA. This CDR3 comprises 14 residues.